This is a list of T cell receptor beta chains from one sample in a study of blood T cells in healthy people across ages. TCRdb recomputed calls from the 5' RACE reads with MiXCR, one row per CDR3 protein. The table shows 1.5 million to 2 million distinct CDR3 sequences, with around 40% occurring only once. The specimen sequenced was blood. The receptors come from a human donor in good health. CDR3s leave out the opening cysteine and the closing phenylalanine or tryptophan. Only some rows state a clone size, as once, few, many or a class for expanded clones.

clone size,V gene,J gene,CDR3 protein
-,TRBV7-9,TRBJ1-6,AHDTGDANSPPH
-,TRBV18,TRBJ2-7,ASSPAGGVRGSSYEQY
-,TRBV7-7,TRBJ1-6,ASSLAGGEPLH
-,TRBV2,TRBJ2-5,ASSPLVILETQY
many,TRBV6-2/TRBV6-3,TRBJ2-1,ASSLSQEQF
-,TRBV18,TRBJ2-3,ASSPPAAGDGTQY
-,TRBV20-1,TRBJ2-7,SARYLAGASYEQY
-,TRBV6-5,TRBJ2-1,ASSRLAAYNEQF
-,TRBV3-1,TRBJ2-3,ASRRDLPSSTGRGDTQY
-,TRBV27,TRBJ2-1,ASRTSAGEITHEQF
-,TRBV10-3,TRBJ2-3,AISGSTSGGEGTDTQY
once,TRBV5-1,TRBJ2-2,ASSIQGSVAGELF
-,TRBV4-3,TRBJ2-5,ASSPDGGSGGWETQY
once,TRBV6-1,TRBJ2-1,ASSEAGGPNNEQF
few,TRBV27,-,ASSSDRGTGETQY
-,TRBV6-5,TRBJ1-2,ASSHYDDKDYGYT
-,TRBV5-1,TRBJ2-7,ASSLSPGQNEQY
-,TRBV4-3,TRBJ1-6,ASNQGNIGNSPLH
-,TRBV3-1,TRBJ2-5,ASSQVESGETQY
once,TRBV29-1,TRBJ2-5,SVFNSGGKETQY
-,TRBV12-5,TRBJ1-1,ASGLVLGRGGTEAF
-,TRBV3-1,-,ASSLLRGSEQY
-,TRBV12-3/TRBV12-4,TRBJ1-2,ASRLQGVYGYT
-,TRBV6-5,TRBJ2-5,ASRPEGRETQY
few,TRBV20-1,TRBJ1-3,SASAHRGENTIY
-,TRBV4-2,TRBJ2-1,ASSQVTGGGDEQF
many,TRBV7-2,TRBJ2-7,ASSSGTTYEQY
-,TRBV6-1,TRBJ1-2,ASLDRGYYGYT
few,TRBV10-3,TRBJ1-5,AISERDGAQH
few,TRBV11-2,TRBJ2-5,ASSLREYRE
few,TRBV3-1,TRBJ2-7,ASSQAAVPYEQY
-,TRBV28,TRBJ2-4,ASSTKRGENEEQY
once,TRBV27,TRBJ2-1,ASSRPDRGLYNEQF
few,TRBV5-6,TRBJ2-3,ASSLNPAVDTQY
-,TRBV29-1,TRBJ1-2,SVDGGLNNYGYT
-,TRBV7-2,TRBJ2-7,ACSPQAARVSYEQY
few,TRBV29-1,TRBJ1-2,SGLDGGYT
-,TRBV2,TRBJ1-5,ASTDRVFNNQPQH
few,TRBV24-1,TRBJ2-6,ATSPGQGQTGANVLT
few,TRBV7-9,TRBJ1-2,ASSLALRGDGYT
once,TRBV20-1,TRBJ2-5,SAREGGAAVETQY
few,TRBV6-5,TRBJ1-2,ASSYPGGFGFSYGYT
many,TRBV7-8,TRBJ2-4,ASSSGGSKNIQY
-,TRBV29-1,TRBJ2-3,SVESLAGLTDTRY
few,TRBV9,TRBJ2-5,ASSALTSGEKQY